The 22 T cell receptor beta chains reported below all come from one sample, sequenced in a study of long-term antiretroviral therapy in people with HIV. Researchers ran immunoSEQ v3.0 at survey level. The assay was immunoSEQ multiplex PCR, and TCRdb's table has in-frame clones only and misses some. This repertoire shows around 40,000 clones, approximately 86% found once; its top ten account for about 4.2%. The material sequenced was unsorted PBMCs, taken just before starting antiretroviral therapy. The receptors come from a young woman with HIV.

The genes are TRBV5-8 and TRBJ2-5; 11 bases agree with TRBD1. Germline CDR1 SGHTS, CDR2 YDEGEE. The V and J ends lost 4 bases and 2 bases, in that order; junction bases with no gene match: 7. The CDR3 consists of 16 residues. The CDR3 is CASSVDRGLRQETQYF. The CDR3 DNA sequence: TGTGCCAGCAGCGTGGACAGGGGGCTCCGTCAAGAGACCCAGTACTTC.

The V call is TRBV18, the J call TRBJ1-5; 7 bases fit TRBD1. The length of the CDR3 is 17 residues. The V gene end was trimmed by 1 base and the J gene end by 0 bases; junction bases not matched to a gene: 6. Per germline, CDR1 KGHSH and CDR2 LQKENI. CDR3 in amino acids: CASSPLARGSSNQPQHF. CDR3 bases: TGTGCCAGCTCACCACTGGCCAGGGGGTCTAGCAATCAGCCCCAGCATTTT. Variable domain in full (rest from reference TRBV18 and TRBJ1-5): NAGVMQNPRHLVRRRGQEARLRCSPMKGHSHVYWYRQLPEEGLKFMVYLQKENIIDESGMPKERFSAEFPKEGPSILRIQQVVRGDSAAYFCASSPLARGSSNQPQHFGDGTRLSIL.

The chain combines TRBV7-3 with TRBJ2-3, with D uncertain. Looked up from germline, CDR1 is SGHTA and CDR2 is FQGTGA. V was shortened by 5 bases and J by 0 bases, with 12 bases between the two germline ends. The CDR3 spans 15 residues. The CDR3 here is CASSPGLGSTDTQYF. CDR3 in DNA: TGTGCCAGCAGCCCCGGGTTGGGGAGCACAGATACGCAGTATTTT.

The genes are TRBV28 and TRBJ2-7, with TRBD1 as a possible D gene (6 bases). With 3 bases removed from V and 2 bases from J, the gap between germline ends came to 14 bases. Germline CDR1 and CDR2: MDHEN and SYDVKM. This CDR3 comprises 15 residues. Here the CDR3 reads CASSFFDRTPYEQYF. The CDR3 bases are TGTGCCAGCAGTTTCTTCGACAGGACCCCCTACGAGCAGTACTTC.

This clone was seen once. CDR3 residues: CASSQTSGIYNEQFF. The CDR3 DNA is TGTGCCAGTAGTCAAACTAGCGGAATCTACAATGAGCAGTTCTTC. The V gene is TRBV19, the J gene TRBJ2-1; TRBD2 matches 8 bases. The length of the CDR3 is 15 residues. In germline, CDR1 is LNHDA, CDR2 SQIVND (reference sequence). V was pared by 5 bases and J by 3 bases, with 6 bases of the junction left unmatched.

The chain combines TRBV19 with TRBJ2-7; TRBD1 might be the D (6 bases). Germline values: CDR1 LNHDA, CDR2 SQIVND (reference sequence). Trimming stripped 3 bases from V and 7 bases from J, with 19 bases between. This CDR3 has 15 amino acids. CDR3 nucleotide sequence: TGTGCCAGTAGTATGGGTCTGGGGGCCCTAGGGGAGCAGTACTTC. This encodes CASSMGLGALGEQYF.

This clone has just a few counts. CDR3 coding DNA: TGTGCCAGCACTCCACAAAATCAGCCCCAGCATTTT. Residues: CASTPQNQPQHF. The chain links TRBV28 to TRBJ1-5; D gene unclear. The germline gives CDR1 MDHEN, CDR2 SYDVKM. V was trimmed by 7 bases and J by 4 bases, leaving 8 bases between them. This CDR3 contains 12 residues.

This rearrangement joins TRBV28 to TRBJ1-1, with 11 bases lining up with TRBD1. V gave up 10 bases and J gave up 1 base; unmatched junction bases: 2. CDR1 and CDR2 (germline): MDHEN, SYDVKM. The CDR3 is made up of 13 amino acids. CDR3 DNA sequence: TGTGCCATAGGACAGGGGGCGAACACTGAAGCTTTCTTT. This gives the protein CAIGQGANTEAFF.

The V call is TRBV15, the J call TRBJ2-7; D gene ambiguous. Germline-derived CDR1 and CDR2 are LNHNV and YYDKDF (reference sequence). The CDR3 covers 14 residues. V was clipped by 0 bases and J by 3 bases, with 9 bases between them. The CDR3 reads CATSREAKNYEQYF. The CDR3 DNA reads as TGTGCCACCAGCAGAGAGGCCAAAAACTACGAGCAGTACTTC.

This sequence joins TRBV4-3 and TRBJ1-4; 7 bases line up with TRBD1. Trimming cost V 0 bases and J 0 bases; bases outside gene matches: 7. CDR3 length equals 18 residues. Per the germline V gene, CDR1 is LGHNA and CDR2 is YSLEER. The CDR3 spells CASSQDPTGFATNEKLFF. The CDR3 DNA sequence: TGCGCCAGCAGCCAAGACCCGACAGGGTTTGCAACTAATGAAAAACTGTTTTTT.

The chain recombines TRBV2 with TRBJ2-6; TRBD2 is a possible D gene (6 bases). Trimming took off 4 bases at V and 0 bases at J, with 13 bases between the two ends. CDR3 length: 17 amino acids. Per the germline V gene, CDR1 is SNHLY and CDR2 is FYNNEI. This CDR3 reads CASSGGPEGSGANVLTF. For the CDR3, the DNA is TGTGCCAGCAGTGGTGGCCCGGAGGGCTCTGGGGCCAACGTCCTGACTTTC.

This chain links TRBV4-3 with TRBJ2-6, with D unresolved. Germline-derived CDR1 and CDR2 are LGHNA and YSLEER. There are 17 residues in the CDR3. Trimming stripped 0 bases from V and 0 bases from J, with 9 bases between. Written as DNA, the CDR3 is TGCGCCAGCAGCCAAGATAGAAGCAGCTCTGGGGCCAACGTCCTGACTTTC. This gives the protein CASSQDRSSSGANVLTF.

The table lists this clone with a few counts. The J gene is TRBJ2-7, the V gene TRBV5-1; D perhaps matches TRBD1 (5 bases). V was trimmed by 4 bases and J by 2 bases, leaving 22 bases between them. The CDR3 is 17 residues long. CDR1 is SGHRS and CDR2 is YFSETQ in the germline V gene. The CDR3 loop reads CASSIVPGGHVAYEQYF. CDR3 coding DNA: TGCGCCAGCAGCATAGTCCCCGGCGGACACGTAGCCTACGAGCAGTACTTC. Full variable domain (outside the CDR3, taken from reference TRBV5-1 and TRBJ2-7): KAGVTQTPRYLIKTRGQQVTLSCSPISGHRSVSWYQQTPGQGLQFLFEYFSETQRNKGNFPGRFSGRQFSNSRSEMNVSTLELGDSALYLCASSIVPGGHVAYEQYFGPGTRLTVT.

This clone was recorded only once. V and J are TRBV10-3 and TRBJ2-1; D tentatively reads TRBD1 or TRBD2 (5 bases each). CDR3 length equals 14 residues. CDR1 and CDR2 (germline): ENHRY, SYGVKD. V gave up 4 bases and J gave up 9 bases, with 16 bases separating them. In nucleotides, the CDR3 is TGTGCCATCAGTGGACGTCGGGACCTGAGTGAGCAGTTCTTC. This encodes CAISGRRDLSEQFF.

On this clone itself: This same CDR3 is encoded by further DNA sequences in the sample. CDR3 loop: CASSLTGISGANVLTF. Here the CDR3 DNA reads TGTGCCAGCAGCTTAACGGGGATCTCTGGGGCCAACGTCCTGACTTTC. V and J are TRBV7-3 and TRBJ2-6; D uncertain. The germline V and J ends were trimmed by 0 bases and 0 bases, with 6 bases remaining between them. From germline, CDR1 is SGHTA and CDR2 FQGTGA. The CDR3 has 16 residues.

This chain joins TRBV18 and TRBJ2-7, with 15 nucleotides matching TRBD2. Per the germline V gene, CDR1 is KGHSH and CDR2 is LQKENI. This CDR3 has 16 residues. V was clipped by 3 bases and J by 4 bases; unmatched bases: 4. The CDR3 sequence: CASSPGLAGGAYEQYF. CDR3 DNA: TGTGCCAGCTCACCGGGACTAGCGGGAGGAGCGTACGAGCAGTACTTC.

This chain uses TRBV19 with TRBJ1-5, with 10 positions matching TRBD1. This CDR3 is built from 16 residues. V shed 4 bases, J shed 4 bases, and the junction held 7 bases outside the gene matches. Germline V gives CDR1 LNHDA, CDR2 SQIVND (reference sequence). Here the CDR3 reads CASSKRQGAGNQPQHF. For the CDR3, the DNA is TGTGCCAGTAGTAAGAGACAGGGGGCGGGAAATCAGCCCCAGCATTTT.

The rearrangement uses TRBV27 and TRBJ2-1; no clear D. CDR3 length: 14 residues. Trimming pared 6 bases from V and 1 base from J, leaving 10 bases between. The germline gives CDR1 MNHEY, CDR2 SMNVEV (reference sequence). The CDR3 bases are TGTGCCAGCAGAGAATTTGAGTCCTACAATGAGCAGTTCTTC. Translation gives CASREFESYNEQFF.

This clone was observed a handful of times. The chain carries TRBV11-2 and TRBJ2-1; 10 nucleotides agree with TRBD2. The CDR3 has 16 residues. The V and J ends lost 4 bases and 4 bases, in that order; junction bases with no gene match: 7. The germline V gene has CDR1 SGHAT and CDR2 FQNNGV. The CDR3 sequence: CASSYPGLASYNEQFF. CDR3 DNA sequence: TGTGCCAGCAGCTATCCGGGACTAGCGAGTTACAATGAGCAGTTCTTC.

The chain combines TRBV28 with TRBJ1-5; 7 positions agree with TRBD1. CDR3 length: 18 amino acids. Germline CDR1 reads MDHEN; CDR2 reads SYDVKM. J lost 3 bases, V lost 5 bases, and 16 bases had no gene match. For the CDR3, the DNA is TGTGCCAGCAGTGGCCGGGACAGTGGAGAGCTATTCAATCAGCCCCAGCATTTT. It codes for CASSGRDSGELFNQPQHF.

The chain couples TRBV11-2 to TRBJ2-7, with D hard to call. Germline assignment: CDR1 SGHAT and CDR2 FQNNGV. The CDR3 extends over 14 amino acids. The germline V and J ends were trimmed by 3 bases and 5 bases, with 14 bases remaining between them. The CDR3 is CASSFPMRKDEQYF. CDR3 DNA sequence: TGTGCCAGCAGCTTCCCCATGCGTAAAGACGAGCAGTACTTC.

The chain links TRBV7-9 to TRBJ1-1, with a tentative D call TRBD1 (5 bases). V lost 3 bases, J lost 0 bases, and 8 bases lay in between. The CDR3 loop spans 14 amino acids. The germline V gene has CDR1 SEHNR and CDR2 FQNEAQ (reference sequence). The CDR3 bases are TGTGCCAGCAGCTTGGGGGTTTTGAACACTGAAGCTTTCTTT. It yields the protein CASSLGVLNTEAFF.